This TCR beta chain came from a study of PD-1 blockade in mismatch repair-deficient tumors. Study-wide background: Enrolled about 2013-2016, patients had progressing, pretreated mismatch repair-deficient cancers of about a dozen types.

Study observations and caveats: Rapid post-treatment expansion, then contraction, generally preceding radiologic response, marked tumor-resident clones.

About this clone: Antigen unknown.

Data came from immunoSEQ multiplex PCR; TCRdb stores just in-frame clones and leaves some out. There are roughly 120,000 clones in the sample; roughly 90% occur only once, and about 10% lies in the top ten. V was cut by 2 bases and J by 5 bases, with 8 bases left in between. The germline V gene encodes CDR1 SGHTA and CDR2 FQGNSA. This CDR3 contains 13 residues. Every patient had mismatch repair deficiency by PCR or immunohistochemistry. The source material was peripheral blood, sampled approximately 73 weeks after starting pembrolizumab. V is TRBV7-2 and J is TRBJ2-3; D remains ambiguous. This sequence originates from an adult with mismatch repair-deficient cancer. CDR3: CASSLIFGDTQYF. The CDR3 bases are TGTGCCAGCAGCTTAATCTTTGGAGATACGCAGTATTTT.